One sample yielded the 32 T cell receptor beta chains listed below, sequenced in a study of cytomegalovirus exposure and HLA in healthy donors (dated by TCRdb to about 2017). Library method: the immunoSEQ multiplex PCR assay. What TCRdb holds here is the immuneACCESS table cut down to in-frame rearrangements. Part of the clones is not present; checked against another copy, under half of the missing clones reflect an unresolved V gene, and the others are unexplained. Within this sample are around 250,000 clones, with about 90% of them counted one time only. Approximately 3.1% of the sample belongs to the ten largest clones. The sequencing sample was made of PBMCs. These TCRs come from a woman aged 25 to 39 in good health and CMV-seronegative.

This clone was found once. J is TRBJ2-7 and V is TRBV5-1; 10 positions agree with TRBD2. CDR1 and CDR2 from the germline V gene are SGHRS and YFSETQ. This CDR3 spans 15 amino acids. Trimming took 4 bases from V and 2 from J; bases not matched to a gene: 6. The CDR3, as DNA: TGCGCCAGCAGCCAGGGACTAGCGCAAACCTACGAGCAGTACTTC. It is translated as CASSQGLAQTYEQYF.

This clone has only a few counts. The chain carries TRBV19 and TRBJ1-1; D is possibly TRBD1 (5 bases). Trimming took 6 bases from V and 7 from J, leaving 15 bases between them. This CDR3 is built from 13 residues. Germline CDR1 LNHDA, CDR2 SQIVND (reference sequence). CDR3 bases: TGTGCCAGTAGCGACCTTGACAGCATTGAAGCTTTCTTT. Protein sequence: CASSDLDSIEAFF.

V and J are TRBV28 and TRBJ2-7; 9 bases line up with TRBD1. The CDR3 loop spans 14 amino acids. CDR1 is MDHEN and CDR2 is SYDVKM in the germline V gene. With 5 bases clipped from V and 4 bases from J, the junction kept 6 bases outside the gene matches. The CDR3 reads CASSLTGGRYEQYF. In DNA, the CDR3 is TGTGCCAGCAGTCTCACAGGGGGCAGGTACGAGCAGTACTTC.

The rearrangement uses TRBV5-1 and TRBJ2-1, with 15 bases lining up with TRBD2. The CDR3 sequence is 16 residues long. The V gene end was trimmed by 3 bases and the J gene end by 7 bases; junction bases not matched to a gene: 5. CDR1 and CDR2 from the germline V gene are SGHRS and YFSETQ. The CDR3 loop is CASSSGLAGGSNEQFF. CDR3 DNA sequence: TGCGCCAGCAGCTCGGGACTAGCGGGAGGATCAAATGAGCAGTTCTTC.

This sequence joins TRBV20-1 and TRBJ2-4; D perhaps matches TRBD2 (5 bases). The V gene's germline CDR1 is DFQATT and CDR2 SNEGSKA (reference sequence). CDR3 length: 11 residues. Trimming removed 5 bases from V and 13 bases from J, with 15 bases in between. The CDR3: CSASPPSGQYF. The CDR3 region has the DNA TGCAGTGCTTCTCCCCCCAGCGGACAGTACTTC.

This rearrangement joins TRBV21-1 to TRBJ2-5; the table calls TRBD1, which could not be checked here. TRBV21-1 is a pseudogene. The CDR3 runs 18 residues. In DNA form, the CDR3 reads TGTGCCAGCAGCAGGCGGGTTGGGACAGGGGGTTCCCCGGAGACCCAGTACTTC. This codes for CASSRRVGTGGSPETQYF.

V is TRBV4-2 and J is TRBJ2-2; D perhaps matches TRBD2 (5 bases). This CDR3 has 16 residues. Per germline, CDR1 LGHNA and CDR2 YNFKEQ. The germline V and J ends were trimmed by 1 base and 3 bases, with 12 bases remaining between them. CDR3 DNA: TGTGCCAGCAGCCAAGCGGGGAGAGGAGACACCGGGGAGCTGTTTTTT. As protein: CASSQAGRGDTGELFF.

Worth noting for this clone: One end of the junction fails to match germline, which may point to a read error. The chain couples TRBV2 to TRBJ2-1; 8 nucleotides match TRBD1. Germline V lookup: CDR1 SNHLY, CDR2 FYNNEI. The CDR3 is 16 amino acids. CDR3 loop: CASSEGQGSLNNEQFF. In DNA, the CDR3 is TGTGCCAGCAGCGAAGGACAGGGATCTCTCAACAATGAGCAGTTCTTC.

The chain combines TRBV4-2 with TRBJ2-7; TRBD1 matches 7 bases. V lost 0 bases, J lost 1 base, and 12 bases stayed unmatched. Germline CDR1 and CDR2: LGHNA and YNFKEQ. This CDR3 is 18 amino acids long. CDR3 region: CASSQENVGTDLSYEQYF. CDR3 in DNA: TGTGCCAGCAGCCAAGAGAACGTTGGGACAGATCTATCCTACGAGCAGTACTTC.

The J gene is TRBJ2-7, the V gene TRBV15, with D unresolved. V was clipped by 1 base and J by 0 bases, with 4 bases between them. Germline loops: CDR1 LNHNV, CDR2 YYDKDF (reference sequence). The CDR3 contains 13 residues. CDR3 DNA sequence: TGTGCCACCAGCAGAGGCAACTCCTACGAGCAGTACTTC. Encoded protein: CATSRGNSYEQYF.

The sample holds one count of this clone. This chain links TRBV7-2 with TRBJ2-7; D is undetermined. Trimming stripped 1 base from V and 4 bases from J, with 8 bases between. The CDR3 runs 13 residues. CDR1 SGHTA and CDR2 FQGNSA come from the germline V gene. The chain's CDR3 is CASSLGVGYEQYF. In DNA, the CDR3 is TGTGCCAGCAGCTTAGGTGTCGGGTACGAGCAGTACTTC. The full variable domain, in which reference TRBV7-2 and TRBJ2-7 provide the parts outside the CDR3, is GAGVSQSPSNKVTEKGKDVELRCDPISGHTALYWYRQSLGQGLEFLIYFQGNSAPDKSGLPSDRFSAERTGGSVSTLTIQRTQQEDSAVYLCASSLGVGYEQYFGPGTRLTVT.

This chain links TRBV27 with TRBJ2-1, with 11 bases matching TRBD1. CDR3 length: 19 amino acids. Germline-derived CDR1 and CDR2 are MNHEY and SMNVEV (reference sequence). V was pared by 5 bases and J by 4 bases, with 16 bases of the junction left unmatched. CDR3 DNA: TGTGCCAGCAGTCCTCCCGGGACAGGGGGTTCCCTAAGTTACAATGAGCAGTTCTTC. Protein product: CASSPPGTGGSLSYNEQFF.

The J gene is TRBJ2-7, the V gene TRBV5-5; 9 nucleotides line up with TRBD1. The CDR3 is 15 amino acids. J was trimmed by 3 bases and V by 4 bases; bases with no gene match: 8. Germline CDR1 is SGHKS and CDR2 is YYEKEE (reference sequence). This chain's CDR3 is CASSAPGQGVYEQYF. CDR3 bases: TGTGCCAGCAGCGCTCCGGGACAGGGTGTCTACGAGCAGTACTTC.

This chain joins TRBV4-1 and TRBJ2-7; TRBD1 matches at 10 bases. The J segment lost 6 bases and the V segment lost 1 base, leaving 12 bases of the junction unmatched. This CDR3 is 17 amino acids long. Germline V gives CDR1 MGHRA, CDR2 YSYEKL. CDR3 DNA sequence: TGCGCCAGCAGCCAAGCTACTCCGGGACAGGGGTTTGCCGAGCAGTACTTC. Amino acid sequence: CASSQATPGQGFAEQYF.

The V and J genes are TRBV7-2 and TRBJ2-7, with D maybe TRBD2 (6 bases). Trimming cost V 5 bases and J 3 bases, with 14 bases left between them. Per the germline V gene, CDR1 is SGHTA and CDR2 is FQGNSA. This CDR3 region has 14 residues. As DNA, the CDR3 is TGTGCCAGCAGCATACTAGCCCTAGGCTACGAGCAGTACTTC. Translation: CASSILALGYEQYF.

This clone was detected only a few times. This chain connects TRBV6-5 to TRBJ2-7; TRBD1 agrees at 12 bases. The CDR3 contains 15 residues. V shed 0 bases, J shed 4 bases, and the junction held 1 base outside the gene matches. Germline assignment: CDR1 MNHEY and CDR2 SVGAGI. The CDR3 bases are TGTGCCAGCAGTTACTCGGGACAGGGGGCGTACGAGCAGTACTTC. This gives the protein CASSYSGQGAYEQYF.

This rearrangement joins TRBV7-2 to TRBJ2-1; D remains ambiguous. V was cut by 5 bases and J by 4 bases, with 12 bases left in between. CDR1 SGHTA and CDR2 FQGNSA come from the germline V gene. The length of the CDR3 is 14 residues. The CDR3 DNA reads as TGTGCCAGCAGCGCATTAATGTTTTACAATGAGCAGTTCTTC. It specifies CASSALMFYNEQFF. The full variable domain, in which reference TRBV7-2 and TRBJ2-1 provide the parts outside the CDR3, is GAGVSQSPSNKVTEKGKDVELRCDPISGHTALYWYRQSLGQGLEFLIYFQGNSAPDKSGLPSDRFSAERTGGSVSTLTIQRTQQEDSAVYLCASSALMFYNEQFFGPGTRLTVL.

V gene TRBV6-6 combines with J gene TRBJ1-5; D gene ambiguous. Germline V CDR1 and CDR2: MNHNY, SVGAGI (reference sequence). The CDR3 totals 16 residues. The ends were cut back, 3 bases at V and 9 bases at J, with 21 bases in the middle. The CDR3 DNA reads TGTGCCAGCAGTTATCAGGTCGTAGGGTCGGTCGGGCCCCAGCATTTT. Protein sequence: CASSYQVVGSVGPQHF.

The gene calls are TRBV7-9 and TRBJ2-7; D is possibly TRBD2 (6 bases). Germline V gene data show CDR1 as SEHNR and CDR2 as FQNEAQ (reference sequence). This CDR3 is built from 15 residues. V lost 5 bases, J lost 5 bases, and 19 bases lay in between. The CDR3 reads CASSPRAGPRDEQYF. Written as DNA, the CDR3 is TGTGCCAGCAGCCCACGGGCGGGACCGCGCGACGAGCAGTACTTC.

The chain recombines TRBV30 with TRBJ2-7, with 8 bases aligning to TRBD1. The germline gives CDR1 GTSNPN, CDR2 SVGIG (reference sequence). Trimming cost V 0 bases and J 5 bases; bases outside gene matches: 6. This CDR3 region has 14 residues. CDR3 amino acids: CAWSVDRGIDEQYF. CDR3 coding DNA: TGTGCCTGGAGTGTAGACAGGGGAATCGACGAGCAGTACTTC.

The genes are TRBV2 and TRBJ2-3; perhaps D is TRBD1 or TRBD2 (6 bases each). CDR1 is SNHLY and CDR2 is FYNNEI in the germline V gene. This CDR3 has 14 residues. Trimming stripped 2 bases from V and 6 bases from J, with 12 bases between. CDR3 sequence reads: CASSEQGRWDTQYF. CDR3 nucleotides: TGTGCCAGCAGTGAACAGGGGAGGTGGGATACGCAGTATTTT.

J is TRBJ2-5 and V is TRBV5-1, with a possible D match to TRBD2 (5 bases). V lost 4 bases, J lost 2 bases, and 9 bases lay in between. The germline V gene encodes CDR1 SGHRS and CDR2 YFSETQ. The CDR3 is 13 residues long. This CDR3 is CASSRGFQETQYF. Here the CDR3 DNA reads TGCGCCAGCAGCCGGGGTTTTCAAGAGACCCAGTACTTC.

The CDR3 here is CASSRTSYNEQFF. Here the CDR3 DNA reads TGTGCCAGCAGCCGGACTAGCTACAATGAGCAGTTCTTC. This chain joins TRBV28 and TRBJ2-1; 7 bases map to TRBD2. Germline assignment: CDR1 MDHEN and CDR2 SYDVKM. The CDR3 consists of 13 residues. Trimming removed 6 bases from V and 3 bases from J; junction bases left unmatched: 2.

Note on this clone: At one boundary the junction diverges from the germline segment, which might be a read error. The chain joins TRBV18 to TRBJ2-7; 13 nucleotides line up with TRBD2. The CDR3 length is 14 residues. The germline V gene encodes CDR1 KGHSH and CDR2 LQKENI. As DNA, the CDR3 is TGTGCTAGCTCACCGGGACTAGCGGGATCAGAGCAGTACTTC. This gives the protein CASSPGLAGSEQYF.

The rearrangement links TRBV4-3 to TRBJ2-7; no reliable D call. The V gene lost 0 bases and the J gene lost 2 bases, with 5 bases spanning the gap. This CDR3 is built from 13 residues. Germline-derived CDR1 and CDR2 are LGHNA and YSLEER. The CDR3 reads CASSQDSPYEQYF. For the CDR3, the DNA is TGCGCCAGCAGCCAAGACTCGCCCTACGAGCAGTACTTC.

The chain employs TRBV7-9 and TRBJ2-1, with D maybe TRBD2 (5 bases). Germline lookup yields CDR1 SEHNR and CDR2 FQNEAQ (reference sequence). This CDR3 spans 15 amino acids. V was cut by 11 bases and J by 2 bases, with 19 bases left in between. In nucleotides, the CDR3 is TGTGCCGTACATAAGGCGGGTTTTACCTACAATGAGCAGTTCTTC. This sequence encodes CAVHKAGFTYNEQFF.

V usage is TRBV7-7 and J usage is TRBJ2-5, with 9 bases that match TRBD1. The CDR3 covers 15 residues. Losses at the gene ends were 1 base for V and 4 bases for J; bases not matched to a gene: 4. Germline lookup yields CDR1 SSHAT and CDR2 FNYEAQ (reference sequence). The CDR3 region is CASSLGTGAAETQYF. DNA of the CDR3: TGTGCCAGCAGCTTAGGGACAGGGGCCGCAGAGACCCAGTACTTC.

The chain joins TRBV10-3 to TRBJ2-3, with 7 bases that match TRBD2. V gave up 5 bases and J gave up 1 base; unmatched junction bases: 9. From germline, CDR1 is ENHRY and CDR2 SYGVKD. This CDR3 comprises 16 residues. The CDR3 DNA is TGTGCCATCAGTCCGCATGCGGGGGAGGGCACAGATACGCAGTATTTT. Translation: CAISPHAGEGTDTQYF.

The rearrangement uses TRBV28 and TRBJ2-5, with TRBD2 as a possible D gene (6 bases). Germline CDR1 MDHEN, CDR2 SYDVKM. This CDR3 is 15 amino acids long. Trimming cost V 7 bases and J 1 base, with 16 bases left between them. The CDR3 DNA sequence: TGTGCCAGCACTCACCGGGGCGGGATCCAAGAGACCCAGTACTTC. As protein: CASTHRGGIQETQYF.

J is TRBJ1-1 and V is TRBV15; the D gene is possibly TRBD1 (6 bases). Trimming left V 2 bases short and J 4 bases short, with 11 bases between. The CDR3 runs 14 residues. CDR1 LNHNV and CDR2 YYDKDF come from the germline V gene (reference sequence). In DNA form, the CDR3 reads TGTGCCACCAGCAGACAGGGGATTGTCACTGAAGCTTTCTTT. It specifies CATSRQGIVTEAFF. Drawing the rest from reference TRBV15 and TRBJ1-1, the complete variable domain is DAMVIQNPRYQVTQFGKPVTLSCSQTLNHNVMYWYQQKSSQAPKLLFHYYDKDFNNEADTPDNFQSRRPNTSFCFLDIRSPGLGDTAMYLCATSRQGIVTEAFFGQGTRLTVV.

As concerns this clone: Other DNA sequences within the sample encode an identical CDR3. This chain links TRBV28 with TRBJ2-7; D is ambiguous. Trimming took 1 base from V and 4 from J, leaving 5 bases between them. Germline V CDR1 and CDR2: MDHEN, SYDVKM. This CDR3 is 12 amino acids long. The CDR3 bases are TGTGCCAGCAGTTTATCCGCTTACGAGCAGTACTTC. Translating gives CASSLSAYEQYF.

The chain has TRBV6-5 and TRBJ1-1; no clear D. CDR3 size: 13 residues. The germline gives CDR1 MNHEY, CDR2 SVGAGI. V shed 1 base and J shed 7 bases, with 10 bases lying between them. The CDR3 is CASSYLGRNEAFF. Here the CDR3 DNA reads TGTGCCAGCAGTTACTTAGGAAGAAATGAAGCTTTCTTT.